This is a list of T cell receptor beta chains from one sample in a study of shared clonotypes between healthy human individuals. Generated by immunoSEQ multiplex PCR, the TCRdb table keeps only in-frame clones and is missing some. Counted here are more than 550,000 clones, approximately 77% occurring once; the ten biggest clones make up about 1.8%. Material for sequencing was memory CD4+ T cells sorted from blood. The source of these receptors is a woman aged 30 to 39 in good health. The CDR3 runs from the conserved cysteine through the conserved F or W. A D gene is named only where the DNA matches it firmly. The size entry is marked missing in some rows and otherwise reads once, few, many or a size class.

J gene: TRBJ2-2
V gene: TRBV4-1
D gene: .
clone size: .
CDR3 protein: CASSQVPDYTGELFF
CDR3 DNA: TGCGCCAGCAGCCAAGTTCCAGACTACACCGGGGAGCTGTTTTTT

J gene: TRBJ1-2
V gene: TRBV11-2
D gene: TRBD1
clone size: few
CDR3 protein: CASSPDRGSGYTF
CDR3 DNA: TGTGCCAGCAGCCCTGACAGGGGTTCTGGCTACACCTTC

J gene: TRBJ2-1
V gene: TRBV6-5
D gene: .
clone size: .
CDR3 protein: CASSYSRVGEQFF
CDR3 DNA: TGTGCCAGCAGTTACTCCAGGGTGGGTGAGCAGTTCTTC

J gene: TRBJ2-2
V gene: TRBV5-6
D gene: TRBD1
clone size: .
CDR3 protein: CASSWTGTAITGELFF
CDR3 DNA: TGTGCCAGCAGCTGGACCGGGACAGCTATCACCGGGGAGCTGTTTTTT

J gene: TRBJ2-1
V gene: TRBV18
D gene: TRBD1
clone size: .
CDR3 protein: CASSPPGTVYNEQFF
CDR3 DNA: TGTGCCAGCTCACCACCCGGGACAGTCTACAATGAGCAGTTCTTC

J gene: TRBJ2-3
V gene: TRBV19
D gene: TRBD2
clone size: .
CDR3 protein: CASMVGMGRGRGTDTQYF
CDR3 DNA: TGTGCCAGTATGGTTGGCATGGGTCGCGGGAGGGGAACAGATACGCAGTATTTT

J gene: TRBJ1-5
V gene: TRBV10-3
D gene: .
clone size: few
CDR3 protein: CAIGGVDQPQHF
CDR3 DNA: TGTGCCATCGGAGGCGTCGATCAGCCCCAGCATTTT

J gene: TRBJ2-5
V gene: TRBV5-1
D gene: .
clone size: once
CDR3 protein: CASSSMAETQYF
CDR3 DNA: TGCGCCAGCAGCTCTATGGCAGAGACCCAGTACTTC

J gene: TRBJ2-1
V gene: TRBV19
D gene: .
clone size: .
CDR3 protein: CASAGWGSNNEQFF
CDR3 DNA: TGTGCCAGCGCCGGGTGGGGATCGAACAATGAGCAGTTCTTC

J gene: TRBJ2-7
V gene: TRBV4-2
D gene: TRBD2
clone size: few
CDR3 protein: CASSQDPRGRAGEQYF
CDR3 DNA: TGTGCCAGCAGCCAAGATCCTCGCGGGAGGGCGGGCGAGCAGTACTTC

J gene: TRBJ1-1
V gene: TRBV19
D gene: TRBD1
clone size: .
CDR3 protein: CASRGRGPNTEAFF
CDR3 DNA: TGTGCCAGTAGGGGCAGGGGGCCCAACACTGAAGCTTTCTTT

J gene: TRBJ2-7
V gene: TRBV6-1
D gene: .
clone size: .
CDR3 protein: CASSDQPETYEQYF
CDR3 DNA: TGTGCCAGCAGTGATCAACCGGAGACCTACGAGCAGTACTTC

J gene: TRBJ2-7
V gene: TRBV7-2
D gene: .
clone size: .
CDR3 protein: CASSLASQNSYEQYF
CDR3 DNA: TGTGCCAGCAGCTTAGCAAGTCAGAACTCCTACGAGCAGTACTTC

J gene: TRBJ1-1
V gene: TRBV11-2
D gene: .
clone size: .
CDR3 protein: CASSSPGSPNFEAFF
CDR3 DNA: TGTGCCAGCAGCTCGCCGGGCTCTCCAAATTTTGAAGCTTTCTTT

J gene: TRBJ2-2
V gene: TRBV5-1
D gene: .
clone size: once
CDR3 protein: CASSPHRDTGELFF
CDR3 DNA: TGCGCCAGCAGCCCCCACAGGGACACCGGGGAGCTGTTTTTT

J gene: TRBJ2-1
V gene: TRBV25-1
D gene: TRBD1
clone size: .
CDR3 protein: CASSARQGNGNEQFF
CDR3 DNA: TGTGCCAGCAGTGCCAGACAGGGTAATGGCAATGAGCAGTTCTTC

J gene: TRBJ2-1
V gene: TRBV29-1
D gene: .
clone size: .
CDR3 protein: CSVGGDSYNEQFF
CDR3 DNA: TGCAGCGTTGGGGGGGACTCCTACAATGAGCAGTTCTTC

J gene: TRBJ1-5
V gene: TRBV7-2
D gene: .
clone size: .
CDR3 protein: CASSLGRVGQPQHF
CDR3 DNA: TGTGCCAGCAGCTTAGGCAGGGTTGGGCAGCCCCAGCATTTT

J gene: TRBJ2-3
V gene: TRBV27
D gene: .
clone size: .
CDR3 protein: CASSLQGRAFGTQYF
CDR3 DNA: TGTGCCAGCAGTTTACAGGGGAGGGCCTTCGGTACGCAGTATTTT

J gene: TRBJ2-2
V gene: TRBV30
D gene: .
clone size: .
CDR3 protein: CAWNGGASTGELFF
CDR3 DNA: TGTGCCTGGAATGGGGGCGCGAGTACCGGGGAGCTGTTTTTT

J gene: TRBJ2-1
V gene: TRBV5-1
D gene: .
clone size: .
CDR3 protein: CASSLDSFSYNEQFF
CDR3 DNA: TGCGCCAGCAGCTTGGACAGCTTCTCCTACAATGAGCAGTTCTTC

J gene: TRBJ2-1
V gene: TRBV5-1
D gene: .
clone size: .
CDR3 protein: CASSLAYRVDINEQFF
CDR3 DNA: TGCGCCAGCAGCTTGGCGTACAGGGTAGATATCAATGAGCAGTTCTTC

J gene: TRBJ2-3
V gene: TRBV5-4
D gene: TRBD2
clone size: .
CDR3 protein: CASSTTSGTDTQYF
CDR3 DNA: TGTGCCAGCAGTACGACTAGCGGCACAGATACGCAGTATTTT

J gene: TRBJ2-1
V gene: TRBV7-8
D gene: .
clone size: .
CDR3 protein: CASSLGGNGPRNEQFF
CDR3 DNA: TGTGCCAGCAGCTTAGGAGGGAATGGGCCTAGGAATGAGCAGTTCTTC

J gene: TRBJ2-3
V gene: TRBV6-5
D gene: .
clone size: .
CDR3 protein: CASGRDTQYF
CDR3 DNA: TGTGCCAGCGGTAGGGATACGCAGTATTTT

J gene: TRBJ2-7
V gene: TRBV5-4
D gene: TRBD2
clone size: .
CDR3 protein: CASSFLTGGPEEQYF
CDR3 DNA: TGTGCCAGCAGCTTTTTGACGGGAGGGCCGGAGGAGCAGTACTTC

J gene: TRBJ1-1
V gene: TRBV28
D gene: TRBD1
clone size: .
CDR3 protein: CASRPTGTGGTEAFF
CDR3 DNA: TGTGCCAGCAGGCCGACCGGGACAGGTGGCACTGAAGCTTTCTTT

J gene: TRBJ2-3
V gene: TRBV7-9
D gene: TRBD2
clone size: .
CDR3 protein: CASRPSGRAGTDTQYF
CDR3 DNA: TGTGCCAGCAGGCCTAGCGGGAGGGCGGGGACAGATACGCAGTATTTT

J gene: TRBJ2-1
V gene: TRBV28
D gene: TRBD1
clone size: .
CDR3 protein: CASSLGQVPNNEQFF
CDR3 DNA: TGTGCCAGCAGTTTAGGACAGGTGCCAAACAATGAGCAGTTCTTC

J gene: TRBJ2-1
V gene: TRBV21-1
D gene: .
clone size: .
CDR3 protein: CASSTTSGAGQGVNEQFF
CDR3 DNA: TGTGCCAGCAGCACCACCTCCGGGGCGGGACAGGGTGTCAATGAGCAGTTCTTC

J gene: TRBJ2-7
V gene: TRBV28
D gene: .
clone size: .
CDR3 protein: CASSSTGGLYEQYF
CDR3 DNA: TGTGCCAGCAGTTCTACCGGGGGGCTCTACGAGCAGTACTTC

J gene: TRBJ1-2
V gene: TRBV5-1
D gene: .
clone size: .
CDR3 protein: CASSNGQGVSYTF
CDR3 DNA: TGCGCCAGCAGCAACGGACAAGGGGTGAGCTACACCTTC

J gene: TRBJ2-7
V gene: TRBV2
D gene: TRBD1
clone size: .
CDR3 protein: CASSTSRDRHGGYEQYF
CDR3 DNA: TGTGCCAGCAGTACGTCCCGGGACAGGCATGGCGGCTACGAGCAGTACTTC

J gene: TRBJ2-5
V gene: TRBV9
D gene: .
clone size: .
CDR3 protein: CASSVAGITSSGEETQYF
CDR3 DNA: TGTGCCAGCAGCGTAGCCGGGATTACCTCCTCGGGGGAAGAGACCCAGTACTTC

J gene: TRBJ2-1
V gene: TRBV7-8
D gene: TRBD1
clone size: .
CDR3 protein: CASSLIEGAPFF
CDR3 DNA: TGTGCCAGCAGCTTAATCGAGGGGGCGCCGTTCTTC

J gene: TRBJ1-1
V gene: TRBV10-3
D gene: .
clone size: .
CDR3 protein: CASEGTANTEAFF
CDR3 DNA: TGTGCCAGCGAGGGGACGGCCAACACTGAAGCTTTCTTT

J gene: TRBJ2-3
V gene: TRBV5-1
D gene: TRBD2
clone size: few
CDR3 protein: CASSPSGRTDTQYF
CDR3 DNA: TGCGCCAGCAGCCCCAGCGGGAGGACAGATACGCAGTATTTT